Listed here are 25 T cell receptor beta chains from one sample, sequenced in a study of human T cells and chemical hapten exposure. Via MiXCR, TCRdb re-called the RACE reads, giving one row per CDR3 protein. The sample records fewer than 95,000 distinct CDR3 sequences, 9.5% to 11% being singletons. Regarding time point: patch test 2, 6 weeks after DPC sensitization. As for treatment: therapeutic diphenylcyclopropenone sensitization with weekly scalp DPC. Here the sequenced sample was whole blood, taken in connection with sensitization to the hapten diphenylcyclopropenone (DPC). The receptor set was obtained from a man between 35 and 55 years old with alopecia areata. Some clones in this sample may be carry-over from other donors' samples.

This clonotype was observed a handful of times. The chain recombines TRBV6-2 or TRBV6-3 with TRBJ2-1; 8 nucleotides align to TRBD2. The junction had 6 bases not matched to a gene; V was cut back by 10 bases and J by 7 bases. The CDR3 contains 12 residues. The V gene's germline CDR1 is MNHEY and CDR2 SVGEGT. CDR3 residues: CAIRTSLNEQFF. CDR3 DNA: TGTGCCATAAGGACTAGCTTAAATGAGCAGTTCTTC.

This clonotype was seen ten or more times. V and J are TRBV12-5 and TRBJ1-5; D is unresolved. CDR3 length: 14 amino acids. Germline values: CDR1 LGHNT, CDR2 FRNRAP. Between the trimmed V and J ends, which lost 2 bases and 3 bases, there was a span of 8 bases. CDR3 region: CASGLSGNNQPQHF. For the CDR3, the DNA is TGTGCTAGTGGTTTGTCGGGGAACAATCAGCCCCAGCATTTT.

This chain joins TRBV7-2 and TRBJ2-7; 7 bases agree with TRBD1. J gave up 6 bases and V 5 bases, and 13 bases lay outside the gene matches. This CDR3 region has 15 residues. CDR1 and CDR2 from the germline V gene are SGHTA and FQGNSA. The CDR3 region is CASSPWPGEGAEQYF. CDR3 coding DNA: TGTGCCAGCAGCCCTTGGCCCGGCGAGGGGGCCGAGCAGTACTTC.

This clonotype was seen a handful of times. In nucleotides, the CDR3 is TGTGCCAGCAGCAGGACTAGGACAGATACGCAGTATTTT. It yields the protein CASSRTRTDTQYF. V is TRBV7-2 and J is TRBJ2-3, with 7 positions matching TRBD2. Germline V gene lookup returns CDR1 SGHTA and CDR2 FQGNSA. Germline trimming cut 5 bases from V and 3 bases from J; bases unmatched to any gene: 2. This CDR3 comprises 13 residues.

A few counts support this clonotype. J is TRBJ1-1 and V is TRBV5-1; D is perhaps TRBD1 (6 bases). The germline CDR1 and CDR2 sequences are SGHRS and YFSETQ. Deletions cut 4 bases from V and 0 bases from J, with 13 bases between. This CDR3 contains 15 residues. As DNA, the CDR3 is TGCGCCAGCAGCCTTGGGACAAGGCTGAACACTGAAGCTTTCTTT. The encoded protein is CASSLGTRLNTEAFF. Based on the CDR3 plus reference TRBV5-1 and TRBJ1-1, the full variable domain is KAGVTQTPRYLIKTRGQQVTLSCSPISGHRSVSWYQQTPGQGLQFLFEYFSETQRNKGNFPGRFSGRQFSNSRSEMNVSTLELGDSALYLCASSLGTRLNTEAFFGQGTRLTVV.

This clonotype has just a few counts. This chain uses TRBV7-2 with TRBJ2-7, with TRBD1 as a possible D gene (6 bases). V lost 2 bases and J lost 4, with 15 bases in between. The CDR3 is 15 amino acids. Germline CDR1 and CDR2: SGHTA and FQGNSA. CDR3 bases: TGTGCCAGCAGCTTAACCACGGGAACAGGGTACGAGCAGTACTTC. It specifies CASSLTTGTGYEQYF. Based on the CDR3 plus reference TRBV7-2 and TRBJ2-7, the full variable domain is GAGVSQSPSNKVTEKGKDVELRCDPISGHTALYWYRQSLGQGLEFLIYFQGNSAPDKSGLPSDRFSAERTGGSVSTLTIQRTQQEDSAVYLCASSLTTGTGYEQYFGPGTRLTVT.

This clonotype showed up just a few times. CDR3 sequence (DNA): TGTGCCAGCAGCTCTGGGTGGGAAAATGGTGAAAAACTGTTTTTT. As protein: CASSSGWENGEKLFF. The chain recombines TRBV7-9 with TRBJ1-4; D gene ambiguous. The CDR3 has 15 residues. Trimming removed 4 bases from V and 7 bases from J, with 16 bases in between. Germline loops: CDR1 SEHNR, CDR2 FQNEAQ (reference sequence). Looking up the rest from reference TRBV7-9 and TRBJ1-4 gives the full variable domain: DTGVSQNPRHKITKRGQNVTFRCDPISEHNRLYWYRQTLGQGPEFLTYFQNEAQLEKSRLLSDRFSAERPKGSFSTLEIQRTEQGDSAMYLCASSSGWENGEKLFFGSGTQLSVL.

The chain uses TRBV20-1 and TRBJ2-5; TRBD2 agrees at 7 bases. CDR3 length equals 14 residues. After removal of 3 bases from V and 7 bases from J, the junction contained 11 bases not matched to a gene. Germline V lookup: CDR1 DFQATT, CDR2 SNEGSKA (reference sequence). The CDR3 sequence is CSASRGSDGGTQYF. CDR3 in DNA: TGCAGTGCTAGTCGCGGGAGTGATGGGGGGACCCAGTACTTC.

Only a few counts were recorded for this clonotype. The V gene is TRBV20-1, the J gene TRBJ2-1; 10 bases fit TRBD2. V shed 5 bases and J 4 bases; nucleotides not matched to a gene: 8. In germline, CDR1 is DFQATT, CDR2 SNEGSKA (reference sequence). The CDR3 sequence is 15 residues long. CDR3 DNA: TGCAGTGCTCTTCCGACTAGCGGGCTGTACAATGAGCAGTTCTTC. This gives the protein CSALPTSGLYNEQFF.

In this sample, this clonotype turned up many times. The V gene is TRBV4-1, the J gene TRBJ2-4; D may be TRBD2 (6 bases). CDR1 is MGHRA, CDR2 YSYEKL, per germline. V was clipped by 1 base and J by 9 bases, with 22 bases between them. The CDR3 is made up of 17 amino acids. This CDR3 is CASSQGNTGEAQGIQYF. The CDR3 DNA is TGCGCCAGCAGCCAAGGGAATACTGGGGAGGCCCAGGGCATTCAGTACTTC.

This clonotype has only a few counts. J is TRBJ2-3 and V is TRBV7-9; TRBD2 agrees at 13 bases. Trimming cost V 4 bases and J 10 bases; bases outside gene matches: 5. Germline CDR1 SEHNR, CDR2 FQNEAQ (reference sequence). CDR3 length equals 14 residues. The CDR3 region is CASSWPTSGRAQYF. In DNA form, the CDR3 reads TGTGCCAGCAGCTGGCCTACTAGCGGGAGGGCGCAGTATTTT. The complete variable domain, with remaining parts taken from reference TRBV7-9 and TRBJ2-3, reads DTGVSQNPRHKITKRGQNVTFRCDPISEHNRLYWYRQTLGQGPEFLTYFQNEAQLEKSRLLSDRFSAERPKGSFSTLEIQRTEQGDSAMYLCASSWPTSGRAQYFGPGTRLTVL.

This clonotype was recorded at least ten times. This chain links TRBV7-8 with TRBJ2-5; 8 bases are a match to TRBD2. J was trimmed by 2 bases and V by 2 bases; bases with no gene match: 16. This CDR3 spans 19 amino acids. In germline, CDR1 is SGHVS, CDR2 FQNEAQ. The DNA of the CDR3 is TGTGCCAGCAGCTTAAGGCCGGCCCTAGCGGGCGCGGGGCAAGAGACCCAGTACTTC. Amino acids: CASSLRPALAGAGQETQYF.

The chain is built from TRBV7-2 and TRBJ2-1; no clear D gene. The CDR3 covers 14 residues. V was clipped by 2 bases and J by 8 bases, with 13 bases between them. Germline V gives CDR1 SGHTA, CDR2 FQGNSA. CDR3 in amino acids: CASSLSRSADEQFF. Here the CDR3 DNA reads TGTGCCAGCAGCTTATCCCGTTCCGCTGATGAGCAGTTCTTC.

The chain links TRBV12-3 or TRBV12-4 to TRBJ1-4, with D tentatively TRBD1 (6 bases). Trimming took 5 bases from V and 8 from J, leaving 15 bases between them. The CDR3 consists of 14 residues. The CDR3 reads CASSVRGRGEKLFF. The CDR3 region has the DNA TGTGCCAGCAGTGTCCGGGGGCGCGGGGAAAAACTGTTTTTT.

This clonotype was seen more than once but under ten times. The chain couples TRBV5-5 to TRBJ2-2; 7 nucleotides align to TRBD1. With V trimmed by 6 bases and J by 7 bases, 15 bases remained unmatched. This CDR3 has 16 amino acids. Germline CDR1 is SGHKS and CDR2 is YYEKEE (reference sequence). DNA of the CDR3: TGTGCCAGCACCCTCACCCCCAGGGGGAGTGGCGGGGAGCTGTTTTTT. This encodes CASTLTPRGSGGELFF. Full variable domain (outside the CDR3, taken from reference TRBV5-5 and TRBJ2-2): DAGVTQSPTHLIKTRGQQVTLRCSPISGHKSVSWYQQVLGQGPQFIFQYYEKEERGRGNFPDRFSARQFPNYSSELNVNALLLGDSALYLCASTLTPRGSGGELFFGEGSRLTVL.

The chain is built from TRBV12-3 or TRBV12-4 and TRBJ2-2; possibly TRBD1 or TRBD2 for D (5 bases each). The CDR3 is made up of 16 amino acids. The V end lost 5 bases, the J end lost 2 bases, and 15 bases lay between the germline ends. CDR3 region: CASSHGDRKNTGELFF. CDR3 in DNA: TGTGCCAGCAGTCACGGGGACCGGAAAAACACCGGGGAGCTGTTTTTT.

This sequence joins TRBV29-1 and TRBJ2-5; the D gene is possibly TRBD2 (6 bases). Between the trimmed V and J ends, which lost 0 bases and 5 bases, there was a span of 10 bases. Germline V lookup: CDR1 SQVTM, CDR2 ANQGSEA. The CDR3 is 13 amino acids. The CDR3 loop reads CSVEDLLAETQYF. CDR3 nucleotide sequence: TGCAGCGTTGAAGATCTTCTAGCGGAGACCCAGTACTTC.

The rearrangement uses TRBV1 and TRBJ2-7; the D call in the table, TRBD2, was not verified against the DNA. TRBV1 is classified as a pseudogene. The CDR3 is 16 amino acids. The CDR3 loop is CTSSQGPLLTSYEQYV. In nucleotides, the CDR3 is TGCACCAGCAGCCAAGGCCCGCTTCTAACCTCCTACGAGCAGTACGTC.

This clonotype has at least ten counts. The rearrangement uses TRBV12-3 or TRBV12-4 and TRBJ1-5; D unresolved. The CDR3 is 20 residues long. The germline V and J ends were trimmed by 1 base and 0 bases, with 22 bases remaining between them. In DNA form, the CDR3 reads TGTGCCAGCAGTTTAGATAACTGGGTTGGAAGATCATATAGCAATCAGCCCCAGCATTTT. It encodes CASSLDNWVGRSYSNQPQHF.

The chain links TRBV20-1 to TRBJ2-3, with TRBD2 matching 10 bases. There are 15 residues in the CDR3. Germline V gene sequence: CDR1 DFQATT, CDR2 SNEGSKA (reference sequence). The V and J ends lost 4 bases and 0 bases, in that order; junction bases with no gene match: 4. The CDR3 DNA follows: TGCAGTGCTATTGGACTAGCGGAAAGCACAGATACGCAGTATTTT. Its translation is CSAIGLAESTDTQYF.

The chain joins TRBV29-1 to TRBJ1-5; perhaps TRBD1 as D (5 bases). The V gene lost 2 bases and the J gene lost 6 bases, with 17 bases spanning the gap. CDR1 is SQVTM, CDR2 ANQGSEA, per germline. The CDR3 covers 15 residues. CDR3 coding DNA: TGCAGCGTTGAAATCCCCCAGGGAAATGGTCAGCCCCAGCATTTT. It is translated as CSVEIPQGNGQPQHF.

This chain uses TRBV5-1 with TRBJ2-3, with D unresolved. There are 15 residues in the CDR3. With 5 bases removed from V and 3 bases from J, the gap between germline ends came to 16 bases. Germline values: CDR1 SGHRS, CDR2 YFSETQ. CDR3 DNA: TGCGCCAGCAGACCCGGACCGCCTCTGACAGATACGCAGTATTTT. Its protein product is CASRPGPPLTDTQYF.

This clonotype has more than one count but fewer than ten. This rearrangement joins TRBV7-9 to TRBJ2-3, with D possibly called TRBD1 or TRBD2 (5 bases each). Germline assignment: CDR1 SEHNR and CDR2 FQNEAQ (reference sequence). Trimming took off 5 bases at V and 0 bases at J, with 18 bases between the two ends. The CDR3 extends over 17 amino acids. CDR3 in amino acids: CASSPLFQGESTDTQYF. Written as DNA, the CDR3 is TGTGCCAGCAGCCCTCTATTCCAAGGGGAGAGCACAGATACGCAGTATTTT.

In this sample, this clonotype turned up many times. This chain links TRBV30 with TRBJ2-1; no firm D call. Deletions cut 1 base from V and 0 bases from J, with 7 bases between. Germline V CDR1 and CDR2: GTSNPN, SVGIG (reference sequence). The CDR3 has 14 residues. Here the CDR3 DNA reads TGTGCCTGGAGTGGATTACGCTCCTACAATGAGCAGTTCTTC. Translating gives CAWSGLRSYNEQFF.

This clonotype occurred a few times. The CDR3 nucleotides are TGTGCCAGCAGCGTAGACTTACTAGCGGGAAGGGAGACCCAGTACTTC. Translation gives CASSVDLLAGRETQYF. V and J are TRBV9 and TRBJ2-5; TRBD2 agrees at 10 bases. Trimming cost V 0 bases and J 5 bases; bases outside gene matches: 7. The CDR3 totals 16 residues. Per the germline V gene, CDR1 is SGDLS and CDR2 is YYNGEE.